The following is a T cell receptor beta chain sequence with its context. This clonotype appeared a few times. Its antigen remains unidentified. Nothing much larger sits one base from this clone, and base qualities are not available. The CDR3 holds 12 amino acids from the cysteine to the phenylalanine. Only the CDR3 region is kept as DNA, spanning 36 bases read in frame from base 1. The trim is 5 bases for V and 7 bases for J, with a gap of 11 bases between the germline ends. These data are taken from a study of CD8 T cells in ankylosing spondylitis (TCRdb year 2017). About the study as a whole: The study profiled T cell receptor beta repertoires in healthy donors and ankylosing spondylitis patients to find disease-linked TCR variants. The whole study cohort included under 140 healthy donors and 20 to 30 ankylosing spondylitis patients. Peripheral blood samples were taken, and synovial fluid was additionally collected from ankylosing spondylitis patients.

What the study reported, not specific to this receptor: A TCR beta motif made up of eight or nine highly homologous amino acid variants appeared to be characteristic of blood from ankylosing spondylitis patients. The disease-linked clones were reported to be significantly enriched in matched synovial fluid samples from ankylosing spondylitis patients. In peripheral blood, the disease-linked clones were found at relatively low frequencies and had a CD8+ phenotype. Some motif variants were previously reported in synovial fluid and blood of reactive arthritis patients, suggesting common disease-initiation mechanisms.

Sequencing was performed on an Illumina HiSeq 2500. Quantitative 5'-RACE with molecular barcodes was the method used to prepare the TCR beta libraries. The authors' pipeline ran thus. To identify disease-linked TCR variants, a new computational method was used, one built on a probabilistic model of VDJ rearrangement. TCRdb itself trimmed the public reads at Q25 with fastp, ran MiXCR and retained productive beta chains. Each CDR3 protein appears once, grouped with its most common genes and DNA. The V and J calls follow TCRdb's processing rather than the paper's. The sample records about 440,000 distinct CDR3 sequences, roughly 15% of which are singletons. The top ten clonotypes cover approximately 0.93% of the sample.

This TCR was sampled from a male donor with ankylosing spondylitis. Sequenced: blood, either unsorted or a sorted T cell fraction (not recorded which). The chain employs TRBV12-3 or TRBV12-4 and TRBJ1-1; the D gene is perhaps TRBD1, on 5 matching bases. The CDR3 here reads CASSRGAGEAFF. The DNA reads TGTGCCAGCAGTAGGGGAGCAGGTGAAGCTTTCTTT.